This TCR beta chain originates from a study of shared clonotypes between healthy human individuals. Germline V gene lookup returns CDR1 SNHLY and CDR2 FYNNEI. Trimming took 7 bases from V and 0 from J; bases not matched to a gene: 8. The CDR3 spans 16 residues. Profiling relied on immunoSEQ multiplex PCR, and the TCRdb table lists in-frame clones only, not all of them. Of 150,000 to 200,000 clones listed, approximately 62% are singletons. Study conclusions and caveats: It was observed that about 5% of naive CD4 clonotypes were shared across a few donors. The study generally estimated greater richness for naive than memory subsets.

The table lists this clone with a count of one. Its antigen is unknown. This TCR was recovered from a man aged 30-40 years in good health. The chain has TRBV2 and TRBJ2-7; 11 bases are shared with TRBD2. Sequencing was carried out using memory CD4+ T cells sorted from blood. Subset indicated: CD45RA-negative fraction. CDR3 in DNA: TGTGCCAGCAAACTAGCGGGAGCGTTCGTCTCCTACGAGCAGTACTTC. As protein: CASKLAGAFVSYEQYF. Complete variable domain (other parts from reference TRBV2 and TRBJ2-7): EPEVTQTPSHQVTQMGQEVILRCVPISNHLYFYWYRQILGQKVEFLVSFYNNEISEKSEIFDDQFSVERPDGSNFTLKIRSTKLEDSAMYFCASKLAGAFVSYEQYFGPGTRLTVT.